The present T cell receptor (beta chain) was sequenced within a study of blood T cell repertoires in COVID-19. Looking at the study overall: Sites in the United States, Italy and Spain provided acute and convalescent COVID-19 samples. T cells, B-cell-depleted T cells, or PBMCs supplied cDNA or gDNA.

As processed by the authors: It was from reference gene primer amplification that nucleated cell counts were estimated. The table came from immunoSEQ multiplex PCR; TCRdb's copy has only in-frame clones and leaves some out. V and J calls plus clone size are reproduced from that table; the DNA served to infer D and trimming. This sample has some 400,000 clones, with around 90% found just once. The germline gives CDR1 SQVTM, CDR2 ANQGSEA. This CDR3 has 17 amino acids. V was pared by 1 base and J by 0 bases, with 5 bases of the junction left unmatched. This TCR was sampled from a man younger than 35 with active or convalescent COVID-19. The rearrangement links TRBV29-1 to TRBJ2-1; 11 positions match TRBD2. Sample: peripheral blood. CDR3 DNA: TGCAGCGTTGAAGCCCGGCTAGCGGGGGGCTCCTACAATGAGCAGTTCTTC. Translation: CSVEARLAGGSYNEQFF.